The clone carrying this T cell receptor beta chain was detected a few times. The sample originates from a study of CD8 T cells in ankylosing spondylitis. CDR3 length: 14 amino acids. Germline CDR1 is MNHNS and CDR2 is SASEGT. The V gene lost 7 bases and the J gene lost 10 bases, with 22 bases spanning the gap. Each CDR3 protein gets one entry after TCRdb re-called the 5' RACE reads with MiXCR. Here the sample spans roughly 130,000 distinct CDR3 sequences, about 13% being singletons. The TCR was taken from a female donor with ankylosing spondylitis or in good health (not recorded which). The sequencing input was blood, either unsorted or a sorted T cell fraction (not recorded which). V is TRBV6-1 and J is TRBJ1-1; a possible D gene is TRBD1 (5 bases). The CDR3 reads CASTPPGGDERAFF. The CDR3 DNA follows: TGTGCCAGCACCCCCCCCGGAGGGGACGAGCGAGCTTTCTTT.